This T cell receptor (beta chain) came from a study of shared clonotypes between healthy human individuals (TCRdb year 2020). In the study overall: A couple of women and three men aged 18 to 49 years were included in the cohort. For each donor, three plates each were used for CD4 naive and CD4 memory, two plates were used for CD8 naive, and one plate was used for CD8 memory. To estimate repertoire size and how much clonotypes are shared between individuals, the study performed deep sequencing of blood TCR repertoires from 4 to 6 healthy adults. Libraries were prepared and TCR repertoires were sequenced by different laboratories using diverse techniques, in order to increase sequencing depth and limit assay-specific biases. Between about 0.9 and 10 billion PBMCs per donor were obtained by leukapheresis.

The donors were healthy, HIV-negative adults with no recently reported acute infections or vaccinations. Every donor was a Caucasian adult living in Nashville, Tennessee, USA. CD4+ T cells were enriched through magnetic negative selection, after which naive cells were positively selected on CD45RA and the remaining negative fraction served as the memory subset. Blood was collected by leukapheresis, and PBMCs were isolated by Ficoll-Histopaque density gradient centrifugation and then cryopreserved in liquid nitrogen vapor phase. Analytical flow cytometry was used to check the purity and quantity of each magnetically sorted T cell population. Each sorted fraction had its genomic DNA isolated and then quantified by UV absorbance on a Nanodrop 2000c. On this clone itself: Its recognized antigen is unknown. No much larger clone exists at a distance of one base, and base qualities are not known.

Study-wide conclusions, independent of this receptor: Rarefaction of sorted-subset datasets indicated incomplete sequencing despite the large sequencing depth. Pairwise subsampling led to the expectation that sequencing depth would affect the degree of clonotype sharing among donors. Compared with non-shared clonotypes, the clonotypes found in all four sorted-subset donors had higher generation probabilities. Sharing across several donors was observed for approximately 5% of naive CD4, under 4% of naive CD8, over 2% of memory CD4, and roughly 0.4% of memory CD8 clonotypes. Sampling was restricted to blood, and TCR repertoires in tissues likely differ from the TCR repertoires found in blood. The genetic and exposure-history diversity represented was limited by the small number of donors. Naive subsets generally had larger estimated clonotype richness than memory subsets.

The germline V gene provides CDR1 ENHRY and CDR2 SYGVKD. Trimming removed 6 bases from V and 5 bases from J; the gene matches leave 7 bases unexplained. From cysteine to phenylalanine, the CDR3 is 13 amino acids long. Just the 39-base CDR3 DNA is kept, in frame starting at base 1. TCR CDR3 regions were amplified from genomic DNA by multiplex PCR using the deep immunoSEQ assay. Extracted genomic DNA from each cell subset was spread evenly across all wells of several immunoSEQ 96-well plates, with each plate serving as a replicate. Each replicate PCR for sorted subsets received around 200 ng genomic DNA, equal to roughly 30,000 T cell genomes. Purified libraries were measured with a Qubit 3.0 fluorometer, size-checked on a Bioanalyzer 2100, and measured again with the KAPA Library Quantification kit. Every immunoSEQ 96-well plate was sequenced on a separate single-read 150-cycle Illumina NextSeq 550 flow cell. As for how the authors treated the data: Because the immunoSEQ output held only junctional sequences and lacked quality scores, the filtering could not match the filtering applied to full-length reads. Sequences were annotated with PyIR, a Python wrapper for IgBLAST v1.9, and V/J genes and CDR3 were assigned using IMGT germline references. Reads with weak V/J assignments (E-value above 1e-6), missing CDR3, stop codons, out-of-frame junctions, or ambiguous translated residues were removed. V3J clonotypes were defined as sequences sharing an identical inferred V gene, J gene, and CDR3 amino acid sequence. The percentage overlap between two repertoires was calculated by dividing the number of shared unique clonotypes by the size of the smaller repertoire. RTK rarefaction, the Chao1 estimator, and Recon v2.1 estimates of unobserved clonotypes were used to assess repertoire richness. Generation probabilities were computed with OLGA for all TCRbeta clonotypes obtained by the gDNA method from a few donors. TCRdb provides this immuneACCESS table in a form limited to in-frame rearrangements. Some clones are lacking; in checked studies, under half of them reflect an unresolved V gene, and why the rest are absent is not known. V and J calls and clone size follow that table, whereas D and trimming were derived from the DNA. For this sample the table gives over a million clones, of which about three quarters were detected only once. The top ten clonotypes cover approximately 1.3% of the sample.

This receptor was taken from a man between 18 and 29 years old in good health. The receptor chain draws on TRBV10-3 and TRBJ2-7; the junction holds 7 bases that match TRBD1. The sample was memory CD4+ T cells sorted from blood. In light of the paper, this sample's cell subset or site label describes: CD45RA-negative fraction. In nucleotides, the sequence is TGTGCCATCAGGGACCTGACAGGGAACGAGCAGTACTTC. Its translation reads: CAIRDLTGNEQYF.